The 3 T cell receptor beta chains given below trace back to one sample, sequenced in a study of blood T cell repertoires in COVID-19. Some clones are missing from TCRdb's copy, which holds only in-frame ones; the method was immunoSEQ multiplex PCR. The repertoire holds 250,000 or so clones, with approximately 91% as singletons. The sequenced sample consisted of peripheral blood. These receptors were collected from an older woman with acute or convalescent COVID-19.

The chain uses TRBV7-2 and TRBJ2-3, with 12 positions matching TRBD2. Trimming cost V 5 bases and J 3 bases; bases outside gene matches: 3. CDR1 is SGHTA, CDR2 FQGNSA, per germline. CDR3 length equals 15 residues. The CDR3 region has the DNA TGTGCCAGCAGCACCGGGACTAGCGGGACAGATACGCAGTATTTT. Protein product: CASSTGTSGTDTQYF.

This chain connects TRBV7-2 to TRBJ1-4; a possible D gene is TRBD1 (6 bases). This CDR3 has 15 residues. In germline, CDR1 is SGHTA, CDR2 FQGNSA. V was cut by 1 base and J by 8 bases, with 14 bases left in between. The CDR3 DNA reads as TGTGCCAGCAGCTTAGTCGCAGGGGTCGGCGAAAAACTGTTTTTT. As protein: CASSLVAGVGEKLFF.

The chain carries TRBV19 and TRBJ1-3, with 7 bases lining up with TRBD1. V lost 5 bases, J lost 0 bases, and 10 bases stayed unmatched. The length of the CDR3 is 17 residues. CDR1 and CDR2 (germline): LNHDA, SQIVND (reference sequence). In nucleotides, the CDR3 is TGTGCCAGTAGTGGACAGACGGGACAGTACTCTGGAAACACCATATATTTT. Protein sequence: CASSGQTGQYSGNTIYF.